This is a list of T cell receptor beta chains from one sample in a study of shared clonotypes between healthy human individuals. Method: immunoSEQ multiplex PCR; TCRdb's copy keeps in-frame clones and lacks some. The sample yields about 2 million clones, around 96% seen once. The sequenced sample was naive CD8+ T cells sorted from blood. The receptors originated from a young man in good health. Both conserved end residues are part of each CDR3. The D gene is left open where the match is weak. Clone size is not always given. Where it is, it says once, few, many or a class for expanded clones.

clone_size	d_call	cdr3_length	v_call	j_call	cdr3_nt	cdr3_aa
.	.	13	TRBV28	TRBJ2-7	TGTGCCAGCAGTTTTGGCAGTACCTACGAGCAGTACTTC	CASSFGSTYEQYF
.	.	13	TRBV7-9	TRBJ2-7	TGTGCCAGCAGCTTAGAGGGCTATCACGAGCAGTACTTC	CASSLEGYHEQYF
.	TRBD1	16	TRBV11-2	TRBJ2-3	TGTGCCAGCGAAGGGGGCAGGACCCGTAGGACAGATACGCAGTATTTT	CASEGGRTRRTDTQYF
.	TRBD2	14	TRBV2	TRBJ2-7	TGTGCCAGCAAGGAGGCGGGGGAGCCCTACGAGCAGTACTTC	CASKEAGEPYEQYF
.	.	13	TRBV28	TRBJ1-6	TGTGCCAGCAGTCTGACCGGCCTTTCACCCCTCCACTTT	CASSLTGLSPLHF
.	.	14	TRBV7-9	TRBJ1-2	TGTGCCAGCAGCTTAGTGGGCACGATTTATGGCTACACCTTC	CASSLVGTIYGYTF
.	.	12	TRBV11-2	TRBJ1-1	TGTGCCAGCAGCTACCGGTGGACTGAAGCTTTCTTT	CASSYRWTEAFF
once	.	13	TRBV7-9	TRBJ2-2	TGTGCCAGCAGCTTTTTTCTATCCGGGGAGCTGTTTTTT	CASSFFLSGELFF
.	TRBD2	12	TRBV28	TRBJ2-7	TGTGCCACCGGCGGGAGGGTGTCCGAGCAGTACTTC	CATGGRVSEQYF
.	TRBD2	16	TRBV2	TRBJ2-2	TGTGCCAGCAGTGCCCGGGACTATGCGAACACCGGGGAGCTGTTTTTT	CASSARDYANTGELFF
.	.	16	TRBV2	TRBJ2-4	TGTGCCAGCAGTGAAGCTGAGGGTGAGGAAGGGAACATTCAGTACTTC	CASSEAEGEEGNIQYF
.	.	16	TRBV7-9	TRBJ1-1	TGTGCCAGCAGCTTATCCTTGACAGAAAGGGTTACTGAAGCTTTCTTT	CASSLSLTERVTEAFF
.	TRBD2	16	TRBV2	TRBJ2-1	TGTGCCAGCTTAAAGGCACGGGCGGGAGGGCCGAATGAGCAGTTCTTC	CASLKARAGGPNEQFF
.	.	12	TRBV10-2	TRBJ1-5	TGCGCCAGCAGTGAGTCGAGACAGGTGGGGCATTTT	CASSESRQVGHF